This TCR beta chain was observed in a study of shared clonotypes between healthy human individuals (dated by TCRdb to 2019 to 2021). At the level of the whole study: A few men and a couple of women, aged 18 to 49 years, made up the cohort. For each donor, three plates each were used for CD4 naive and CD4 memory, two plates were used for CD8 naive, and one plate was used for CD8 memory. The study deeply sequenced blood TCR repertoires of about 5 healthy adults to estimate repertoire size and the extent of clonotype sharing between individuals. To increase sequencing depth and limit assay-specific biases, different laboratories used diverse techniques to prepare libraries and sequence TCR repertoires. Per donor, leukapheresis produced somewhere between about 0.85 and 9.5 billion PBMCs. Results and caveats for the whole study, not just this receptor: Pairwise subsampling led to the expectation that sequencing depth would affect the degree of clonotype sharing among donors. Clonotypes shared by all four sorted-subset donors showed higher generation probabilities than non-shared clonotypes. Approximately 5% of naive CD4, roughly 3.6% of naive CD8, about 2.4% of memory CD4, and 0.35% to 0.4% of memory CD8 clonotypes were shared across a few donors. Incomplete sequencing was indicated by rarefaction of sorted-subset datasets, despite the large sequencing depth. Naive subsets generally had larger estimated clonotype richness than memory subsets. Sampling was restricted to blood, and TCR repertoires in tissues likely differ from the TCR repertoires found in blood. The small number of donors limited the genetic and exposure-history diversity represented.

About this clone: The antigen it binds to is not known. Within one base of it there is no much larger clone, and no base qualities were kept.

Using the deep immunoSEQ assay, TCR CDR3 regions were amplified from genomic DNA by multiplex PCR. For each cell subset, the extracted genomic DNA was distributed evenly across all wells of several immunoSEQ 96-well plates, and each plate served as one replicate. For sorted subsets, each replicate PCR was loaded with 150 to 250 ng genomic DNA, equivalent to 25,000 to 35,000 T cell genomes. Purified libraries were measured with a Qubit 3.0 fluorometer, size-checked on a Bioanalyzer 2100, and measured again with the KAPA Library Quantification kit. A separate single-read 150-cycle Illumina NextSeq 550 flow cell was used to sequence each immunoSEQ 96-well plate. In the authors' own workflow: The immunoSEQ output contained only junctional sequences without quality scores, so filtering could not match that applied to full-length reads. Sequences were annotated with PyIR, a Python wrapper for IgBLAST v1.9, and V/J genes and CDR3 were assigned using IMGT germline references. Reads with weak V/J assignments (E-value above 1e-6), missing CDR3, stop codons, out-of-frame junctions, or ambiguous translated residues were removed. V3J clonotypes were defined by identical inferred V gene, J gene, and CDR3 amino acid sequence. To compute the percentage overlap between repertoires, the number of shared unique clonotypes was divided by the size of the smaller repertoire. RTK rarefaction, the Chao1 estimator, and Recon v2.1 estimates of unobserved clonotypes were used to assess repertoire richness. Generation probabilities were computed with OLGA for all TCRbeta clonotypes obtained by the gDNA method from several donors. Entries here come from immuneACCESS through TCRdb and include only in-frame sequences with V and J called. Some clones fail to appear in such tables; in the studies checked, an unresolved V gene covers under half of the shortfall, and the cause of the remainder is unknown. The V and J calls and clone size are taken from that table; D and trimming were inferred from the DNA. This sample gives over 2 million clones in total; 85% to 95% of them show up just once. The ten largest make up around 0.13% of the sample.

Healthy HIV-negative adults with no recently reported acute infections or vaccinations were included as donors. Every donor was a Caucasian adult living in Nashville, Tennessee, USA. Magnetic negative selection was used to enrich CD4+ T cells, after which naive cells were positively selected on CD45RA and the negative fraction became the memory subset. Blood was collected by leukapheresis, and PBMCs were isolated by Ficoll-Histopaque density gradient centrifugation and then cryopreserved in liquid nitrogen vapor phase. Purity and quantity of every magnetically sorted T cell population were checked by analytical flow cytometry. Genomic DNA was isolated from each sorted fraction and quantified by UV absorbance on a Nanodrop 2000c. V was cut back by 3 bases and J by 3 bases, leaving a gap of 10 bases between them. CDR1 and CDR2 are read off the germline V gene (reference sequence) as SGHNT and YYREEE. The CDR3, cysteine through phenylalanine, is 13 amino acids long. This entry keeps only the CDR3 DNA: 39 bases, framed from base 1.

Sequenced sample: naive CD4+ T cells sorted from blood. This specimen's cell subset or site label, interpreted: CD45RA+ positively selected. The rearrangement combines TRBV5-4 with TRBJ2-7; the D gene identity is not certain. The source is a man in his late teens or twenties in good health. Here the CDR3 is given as CASSSRIGYEQYF. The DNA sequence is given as TGTGCCAGCAGCTCCAGGATCGGCTACGAGCAGTACTTC.